A selection of T cell receptor beta chains follows, all from one sample in a study of CD8+CD57+ T cells in acquired aplastic anemia. Each CDR3 protein is one row after TCRdb ran MiXCR on the reads. The sample shows some 190,000 distinct CDR3 sequences, less than 70% of them seen only once. The sequenced sample consisted of sorted CD4+, CD8+, or CD8+CD57+ T cells (not recorded which) from PBMCs. The origin of the receptors is a human donor in good health, serving as a control. CDR3s include the opening cysteine and the closing phenylalanine or tryptophan. Each record gives: V gene, J gene, CDR3 protein.

V gene: TRBV10-3; J gene: TRBJ2-7; CDR3 protein: CAISEGGGEQYF
V gene: TRBV6-2/TRBV6-3; J gene: TRBJ1-5; CDR3 protein: CASSSGGPNQPQHF
V gene: TRBV25-1; J gene: TRBJ1-6; CDR3 protein: CASRGQASNSPLHF
V gene: TRBV6-1; J gene: TRBJ2-2; CDR3 protein: CASKRLAGGSNTGELFF
V gene: TRBV7-8; J gene: TRBJ1-1; CDR3 protein: CASSFGGGGAAEAFF
V gene: TRBV19; J gene: TRBJ2-2; CDR3 protein: CASSFPGTGGSNTGELFF
V gene: TRBV27; J gene: TRBJ1-3; CDR3 protein: CASSLSGASGNTIYF
V gene: TRBV29-1; J gene: TRBJ2-2; CDR3 protein: CSGTEGTGELFF
V gene: TRBV19; J gene: TRBJ1-5; CDR3 protein: CASSVLYRGGNQPQHF
V gene: TRBV10-2; J gene: TRBJ1-1; CDR3 protein: CASSYGSGAEAFF
V gene: TRBV4-1; J gene: TRBJ1-3; CDR3 protein: CASSQLRLSGNTIYF
V gene: TRBV11-3; J gene: TRBJ2-5; CDR3 protein: CASSSTSGGETQYF
V gene: TRBV18; J gene: TRBJ2-5; CDR3 protein: CASSPPMGQETQYF
V gene: TRBV20-1; J gene: TRBJ2-7; CDR3 protein: CSARGGGSNEQYF
V gene: TRBV2; J gene: TRBJ1-2; CDR3 protein: CASSQTESYGYTF
V gene: TRBV5-1; J gene: TRBJ1-2; CDR3 protein: CASSLGRTAQKHYGYTF
V gene: TRBV20-1; J gene: TRBJ1-2; CDR3 protein: CSASEGQGISYGYTF
V gene: TRBV29-1; J gene: TRBJ1-4; CDR3 protein: CSVDSRSVGTDCEKLFF
V gene: TRBV20-1; J gene: TRBJ2-7; CDR3 protein: CSARDMTGLNEQYF
V gene: TRBV19; J gene: TRBJ1-1; CDR3 protein: CASTLGLTEAFF
V gene: TRBV20-1; J gene: TRBJ1-6; CDR3 protein: CSARDGGFGDNSPLHF
V gene: TRBV12-3/TRBV12-4; J gene: TRBJ1-2; CDR3 protein: CASTPGTGGYCGYTF
V gene: TRBV5-1; J gene: TRBJ2-5; CDR3 protein: CASSLTRGQKETQYF
V gene: TRBV2; J gene: TRBJ2-7; CDR3 protein: CASSAEGDNRHAYEQYF
V gene: TRBV2; J gene: TRBJ2-3; CDR3 protein: CASSARWADTQYF
V gene: TRBV5-6; J gene: TRBJ2-2; CDR3 protein: CASSLWDTGELFF